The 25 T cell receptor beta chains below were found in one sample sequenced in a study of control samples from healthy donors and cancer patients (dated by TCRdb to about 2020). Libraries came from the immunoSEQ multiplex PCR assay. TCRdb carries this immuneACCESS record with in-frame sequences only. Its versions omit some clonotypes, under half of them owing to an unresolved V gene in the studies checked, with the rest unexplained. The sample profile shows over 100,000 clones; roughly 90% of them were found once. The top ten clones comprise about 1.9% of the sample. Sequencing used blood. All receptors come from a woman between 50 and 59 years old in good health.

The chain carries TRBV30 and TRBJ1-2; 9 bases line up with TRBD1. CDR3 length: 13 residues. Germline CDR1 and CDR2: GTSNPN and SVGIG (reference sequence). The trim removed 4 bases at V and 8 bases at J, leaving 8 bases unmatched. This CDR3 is CAWTLDRGGGYTF. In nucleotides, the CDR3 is TGTGCCTGGACCCTGGACAGGGGTGGGGGCTACACCTTC.

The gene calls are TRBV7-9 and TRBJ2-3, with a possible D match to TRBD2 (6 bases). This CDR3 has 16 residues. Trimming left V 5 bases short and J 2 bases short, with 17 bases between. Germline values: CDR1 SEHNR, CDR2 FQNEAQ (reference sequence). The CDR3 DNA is TGTGCCAGCAGCCCCCGTTCAGCGGGCCTCACAGATACGCAGTATTTT. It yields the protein CASSPRSAGLTDTQYF.

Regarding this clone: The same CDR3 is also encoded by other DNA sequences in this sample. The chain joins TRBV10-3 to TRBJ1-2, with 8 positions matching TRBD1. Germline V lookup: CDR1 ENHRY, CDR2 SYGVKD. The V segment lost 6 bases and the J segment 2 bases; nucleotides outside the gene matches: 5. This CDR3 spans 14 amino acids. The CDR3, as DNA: TGTGCCATCAGCGCGAGACAGGGGAACTATGGCTACACCTTC. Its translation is CAISARQGNYGYTF.

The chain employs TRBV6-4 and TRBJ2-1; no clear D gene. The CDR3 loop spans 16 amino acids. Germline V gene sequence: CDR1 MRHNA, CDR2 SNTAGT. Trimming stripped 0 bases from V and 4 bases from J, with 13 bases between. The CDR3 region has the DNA TGTGCCAGCAGTGACTCGAGCCAGATAATATACAATGAGCAGTTCTTC. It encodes CASSDSSQIIYNEQFF.

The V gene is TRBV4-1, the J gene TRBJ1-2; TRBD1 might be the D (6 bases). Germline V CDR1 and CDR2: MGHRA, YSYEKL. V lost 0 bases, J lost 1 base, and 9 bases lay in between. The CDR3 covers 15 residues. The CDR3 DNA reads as TGCGCCAGCAGCCAAGAACAGGGCGATAACTATGGCTACACCTTC. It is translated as CASSQEQGDNYGYTF.

This CDR3 is CASSLAEVSEAFF. The CDR3 nucleotides are TGTGCCAGCAGCTTGGCGGAGGTCTCTGAAGCTTTCTTT. This chain joins TRBV5-6 and TRBJ1-1; no reliable D call. CDR1 and CDR2 from the germline V gene are SGHDT and YYEEEE. Trimming left V 0 bases short and J 6 bases short, with 9 bases between. The length of the CDR3 is 13 residues.

CDR3 loop: CAWSALRRANTIYF. DNA of the CDR3: TGTGCCTGGAGTGCTCTTAGGAGGGCAAACACCATATATTTT. The chain recombines TRBV30 with TRBJ1-3; D is unclear. Germline CDR1 GTSNPN, CDR2 SVGIG (reference sequence). The CDR3 is made up of 14 amino acids. Trimming removed 1 base from V and 6 bases from J, with 13 bases in between.

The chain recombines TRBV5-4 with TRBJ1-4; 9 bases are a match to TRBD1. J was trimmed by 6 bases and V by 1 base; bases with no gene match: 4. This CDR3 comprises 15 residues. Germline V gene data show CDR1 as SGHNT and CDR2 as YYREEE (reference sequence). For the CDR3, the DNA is TGTGCCAGCAGCTTGACAGGGGGCGCGTATGAAAAACTGTTTTTT. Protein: CASSLTGGAYEKLFF.

The CDR3 is CASSLYGSSYEQYF. The CDR3 DNA reads as TGTGCCAGCAGCTTATACGGGAGCTCCTACGAGCAGTACTTC. V is TRBV5-6 and J is TRBJ2-7; the D gene is possibly TRBD2 (6 bases). V lost 2 bases, J lost 0 bases, and 9 bases lay in between. CDR3 length: 14 amino acids. The V gene's germline CDR1 is SGHDT and CDR2 YYEEEE. The entire variable domain, with the rest obtained from reference TRBV5-6 and TRBJ2-7, is as follows: DAGVTQSPTHLIKTRGQQVTLRCSPKSGHDTVSWYQQALGQGPQFIFQYYEEEERQRGNFPDRFSGHQFPNYSSELNVNALLLGDSALYLCASSLYGSSYEQYFGPGTRLTVT.

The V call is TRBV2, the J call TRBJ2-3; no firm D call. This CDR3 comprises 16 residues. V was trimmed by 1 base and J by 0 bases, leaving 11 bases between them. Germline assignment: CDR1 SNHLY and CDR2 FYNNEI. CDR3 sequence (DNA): TGTGCCAGCAGTGAAGGTGGCACACGGAGCACAGATACGCAGTATTTT. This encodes CASSEGGTRSTDTQYF.

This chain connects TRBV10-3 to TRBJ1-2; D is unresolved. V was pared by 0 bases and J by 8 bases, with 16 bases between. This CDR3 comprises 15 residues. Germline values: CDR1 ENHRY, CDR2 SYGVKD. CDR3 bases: TGTGCCATCAGTGAGTCTGCCGGGAATAGGGTCGGCTACACCTTC. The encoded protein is CAISESAGNRVGYTF.

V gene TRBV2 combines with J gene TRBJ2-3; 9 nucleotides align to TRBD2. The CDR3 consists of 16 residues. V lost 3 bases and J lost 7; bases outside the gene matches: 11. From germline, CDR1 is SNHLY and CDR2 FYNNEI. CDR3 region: CASSDYGSGSANTQYF. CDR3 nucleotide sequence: TGTGCCAGCAGTGATTATGGTAGCGGGAGTGCGAATACGCAGTATTTT.

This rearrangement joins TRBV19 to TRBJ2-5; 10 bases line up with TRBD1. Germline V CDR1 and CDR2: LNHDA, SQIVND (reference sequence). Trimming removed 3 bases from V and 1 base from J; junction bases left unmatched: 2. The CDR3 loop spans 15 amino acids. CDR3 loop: CASSIGTGAQETQYF. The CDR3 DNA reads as TGTGCCAGTAGTATCGGGACAGGGGCCCAAGAGACCCAGTACTTC.

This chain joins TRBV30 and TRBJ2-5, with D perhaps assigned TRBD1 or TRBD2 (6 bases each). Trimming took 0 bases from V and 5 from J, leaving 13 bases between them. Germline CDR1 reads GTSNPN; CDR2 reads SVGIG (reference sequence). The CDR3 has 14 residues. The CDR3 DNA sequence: TGTGCCTGGAGTGTAGGGCAGGGGAGGGAGACCCAGTACTTC. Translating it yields CAWSVGQGRETQYF.

CDR3: CAIRQDPGVNYEQYF. The CDR3 DNA reads TGTGCCATCAGACAGGACCCAGGGGTAAATTACGAGCAGTACTTC. This rearrangement joins TRBV10-3 to TRBJ2-7; tentative D call: TRBD1 (6 bases). Trimming pared 6 bases from V and 4 bases from J, leaving 19 bases between. The CDR3 spans 15 residues. Germline V gene sequence: CDR1 ENHRY, CDR2 SYGVKD.

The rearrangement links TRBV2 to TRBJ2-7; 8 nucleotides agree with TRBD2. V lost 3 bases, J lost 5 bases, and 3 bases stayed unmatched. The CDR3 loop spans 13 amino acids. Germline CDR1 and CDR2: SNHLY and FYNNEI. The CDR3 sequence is CASSDGAGDEQYF. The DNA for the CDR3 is TGTGCCAGCAGTGATGGAGCGGGAGACGAGCAGTACTTC.

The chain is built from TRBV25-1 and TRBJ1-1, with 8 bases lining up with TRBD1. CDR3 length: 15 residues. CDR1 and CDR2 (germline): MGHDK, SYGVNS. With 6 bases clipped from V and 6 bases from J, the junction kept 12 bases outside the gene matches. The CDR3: CASRSSGSGGSEAFF. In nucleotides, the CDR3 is TGTGCCAGCAGGTCCTCAGGGTCAGGGGGCTCTGAAGCTTTCTTT. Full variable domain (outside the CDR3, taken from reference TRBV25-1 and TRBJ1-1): EADIYQTPRYLVIGTGKKITLECSQTMGHDKMYWYQQDPGMELHLIHYSYGVNSTEKGDLSSESTVSRIRTEHFPLTLESARPSHTSQYLCASRSSGSGGSEAFFGQGTRLTVV.

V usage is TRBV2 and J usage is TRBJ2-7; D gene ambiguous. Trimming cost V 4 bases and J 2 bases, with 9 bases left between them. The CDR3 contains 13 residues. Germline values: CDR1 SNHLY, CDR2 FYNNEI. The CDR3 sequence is CASSGSVTYEQYF. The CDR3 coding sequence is TGTGCCAGCAGTGGGTCGGTTACCTACGAGCAGTACTTC.

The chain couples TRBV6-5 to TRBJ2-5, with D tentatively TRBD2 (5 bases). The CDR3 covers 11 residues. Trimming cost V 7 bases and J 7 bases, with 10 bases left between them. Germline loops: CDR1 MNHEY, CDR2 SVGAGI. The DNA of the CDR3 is TGTGCCAGCATGGGAGAGGGGACCCAGTACTTC. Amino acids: CASMGEGTQYF.

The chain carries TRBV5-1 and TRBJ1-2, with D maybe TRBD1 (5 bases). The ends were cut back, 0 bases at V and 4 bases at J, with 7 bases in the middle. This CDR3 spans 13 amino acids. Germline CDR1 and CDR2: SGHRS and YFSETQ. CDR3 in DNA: TGCGCCAGCAGCTTGGGGGGGACCTATGGCTACACCTTC. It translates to CASSLGGTYGYTF. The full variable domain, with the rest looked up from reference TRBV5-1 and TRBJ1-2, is KAGVTQTPRYLIKTRGQQVTLSCSPISGHRSVSWYQQTPGQGLQFLFEYFSETQRNKGNFPGRFSGRQFSNSRSEMNVSTLELGDSALYLCASSLGGTYGYTFGSGTRLTVV.

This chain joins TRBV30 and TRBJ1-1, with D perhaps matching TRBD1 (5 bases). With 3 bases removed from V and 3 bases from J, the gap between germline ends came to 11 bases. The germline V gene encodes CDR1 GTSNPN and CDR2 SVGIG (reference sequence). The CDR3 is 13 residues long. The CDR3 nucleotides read TGTGCCTGGAGGGATGCACAGGACACTGAAGCTTTCTTT. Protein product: CAWRDAQDTEAFF. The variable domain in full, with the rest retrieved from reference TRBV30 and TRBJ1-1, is SQTIHQWPATLVQPVGSPLSLECTVEGTSNPNLYWYRQAAGRGLQLLFYSVGIGQISSEVPQNLSASRPQDRQFILSSKKLLLSDSGFYLCAWRDAQDTEAFFGQGTRLTVV.

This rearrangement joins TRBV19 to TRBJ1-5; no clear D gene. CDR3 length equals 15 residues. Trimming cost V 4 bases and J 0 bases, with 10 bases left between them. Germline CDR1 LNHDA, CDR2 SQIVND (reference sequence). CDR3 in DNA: TGTGCCAGTAGTAGCCTAGAATATAGCAATCAGCCCCAGCATTTT. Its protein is CASSSLEYSNQPQHF.

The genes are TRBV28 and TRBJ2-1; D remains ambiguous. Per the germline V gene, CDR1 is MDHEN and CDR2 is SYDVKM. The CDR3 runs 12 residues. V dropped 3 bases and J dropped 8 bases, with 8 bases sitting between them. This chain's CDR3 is CASSFQTDEQFF. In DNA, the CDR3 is TGTGCCAGCAGTTTCCAGACCGATGAGCAGTTCTTC.

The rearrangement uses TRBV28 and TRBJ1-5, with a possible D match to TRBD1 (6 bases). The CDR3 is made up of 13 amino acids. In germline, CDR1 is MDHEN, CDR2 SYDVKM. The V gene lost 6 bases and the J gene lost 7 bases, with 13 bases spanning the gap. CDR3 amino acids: CASRGGSSQPQHF. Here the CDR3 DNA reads TGTGCCAGCAGGGGGGGCAGTTCGCAGCCCCAGCATTTT.

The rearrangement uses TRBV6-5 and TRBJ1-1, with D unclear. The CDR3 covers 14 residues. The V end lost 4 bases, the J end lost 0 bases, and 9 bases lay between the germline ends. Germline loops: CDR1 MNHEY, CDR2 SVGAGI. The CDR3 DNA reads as TGTGCCAGCAGTTCGACGGCCATGAACACTGAAGCTTTCTTT. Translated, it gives CASSSTAMNTEAFF.